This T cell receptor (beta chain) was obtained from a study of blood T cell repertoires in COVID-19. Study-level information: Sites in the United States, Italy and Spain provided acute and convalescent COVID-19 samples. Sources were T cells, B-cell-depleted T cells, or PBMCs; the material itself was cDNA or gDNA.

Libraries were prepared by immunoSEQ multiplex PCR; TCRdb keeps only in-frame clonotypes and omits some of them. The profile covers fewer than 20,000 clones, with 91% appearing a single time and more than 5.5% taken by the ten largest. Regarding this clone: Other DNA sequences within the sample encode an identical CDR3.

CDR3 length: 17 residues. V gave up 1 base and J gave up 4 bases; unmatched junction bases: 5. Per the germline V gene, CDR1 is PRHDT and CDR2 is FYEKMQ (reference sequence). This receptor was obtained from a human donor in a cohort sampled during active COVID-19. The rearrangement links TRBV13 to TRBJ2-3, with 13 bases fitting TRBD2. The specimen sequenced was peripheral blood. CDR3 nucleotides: TGTGCCAGCAGCTTAGCAGGACTAGCGGGAGTTCCAGATACGCAGTATTTT. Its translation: CASSLAGLAGVPDTQYF.